This T cell receptor (beta chain) is from a study of human T cells and chemical hapten exposure (TCRdb year 2021). At the level of the whole study: For sensitization, 2% DPC in acetone was applied to a 2 cm by 2 cm area of upper inner arm skin. Blood was sampled from patients pre-sensitization (week 0) and at 2, 6 and about 24 weeks after DPC sensitization. Libraries were pooled for sequencing, and variation in per-sample TCR yields was attributed mainly to small differences in library volumes within the pool. The study tracked peripheral blood TCR repertoire changes in vivo during primary and secondary sensitization to the hapten diphenylcyclopropenone (DPC) in alopecia patients. Patch testing on the upper back used Finn chambers containing 0.01% DPC, with scoring done after 6 days according to International Contact Dermatitis Research Group standards. Alopecia areata with under or over 50% scalp involvement, alopecia totalis and alopecia universalis were represented in the patient cohort, which was mostly female. Blood for TCR sequencing was provided by twenty-nine alopecia patients at one to four time points (pre-sensitization, 2, 6 and 24 weeks). Patients additionally received weekly therapeutic DPC doses to the scalp throughout the roughly 23-week study period. General study outcomes and caveats: Because all patients had alopecia, a presumed autoimmune disease, the immune response of the patients might differ from that of healthy individuals. Compared with pre-sensitization or healthy control sets, expanded TCRs formed significantly more large CDR3 similarity clusters, which is consistent with antigen-driven responses. The number of PT1 expanded TCRs positively correlated with patch test score, significant at thresholds 8, 16 and 32 but not 4. The number of TCRs above 1 in 1000 frequency did not change with DPC sensitization; there was no evidence of global repertoire structure alterations. After repeated subsampling, changes were observed in the strength of the expansion versus patch-test correlation and in the threshold at which the correlation became significant.

The junction shows trimming of 4 bases on V and 0 bases on J, plus 13 bases between the germline ends. From the cysteine through the phenylalanine, the CDR3 covers 16 amino acids. CDR3 DNA only is kept here, 48 bases in frame from base 1. Based on the germline V gene (reference sequence), the CDR1 and CDR2 sequences are LNHDA and SQIVND. Receptors were amplified or captured by RACE. Sequencing relied on a NextSeq 500. During library preparation, unique molecular identifiers were attached to individual cDNA molecules so that TCRs could be counted quantitatively and reproducibly. From each blood RNA sample, both TCR alpha and TCR beta chains were sequenced. The original pipeline was this. A median of about 87,000 TCRs per sample was observed, with a range of 23,224 to 690,600. The Decombinator software suite was used to annotate the V, J and CDR3 of the TCR reads. To make PS versus PT1 abundance plots, every sample was subsampled to the same number of TCRs (28,000). TCRs were defined as expanded if absent before sensitization and observed at least eight times at the 2-week time point. The public reads were quality trimmed at Q25 with fastp and then assembled into clones with MiXCR by TCRdb, keeping productive beta chains. Every CDR3 protein is listed once, alongside the most common genes and DNA of its rows. It is TCRdb's table, rather than the study itself, that gives the V and J calls and clone size. In all, the sample holds approximately 50,000 distinct CDR3 sequences, and approximately 10% of those were seen once. The top ten hold 3.5% to 4.5% of the sample.

This clonotype was recorded at least ten times. It lacks a known antigen. No base quality values were provided; no much bigger clone lies one nucleotide off. The intended sense of this specimen's time point label: pre-sensitization, week 0. The treatment or condition label on this specimen signifies: therapeutic diphenylcyclopropenone sensitization with weekly scalp DPC. Blood at each patch-test visit was drawn before the patch test was applied. Patients were considered eligible if aged 18 to 70, diagnosed with alopecia and deemed suitable for DPC therapy, and patients were excluded if pregnant. Total RNA was extracted from unfractionated whole blood that had been collected in Tempus Blood RNA tubes.

The sequence joins TRBV19 to TRBJ1-5, and the D gene may be TRBD1, 6 bases matching. This clonotype was obtained from a woman aged 40 to 50 with alopecia areata. Some clones in this sample may be carry-over from other donors' samples. The sample consisted of whole blood, taken in connection with sensitization to the hapten diphenylcyclopropenone (DPC). This receptor carries the CDR3 CASSNNGGHSNQPQHF. The nucleotides read TGTGCCAGTAGTAACAACGGGGGGCATAGCAATCAGCCCCAGCATTTT.